The source of this T cell receptor beta chain is a study of cytomegalovirus exposure and HLA in healthy donors. The CDR3 covers 15 residues. Germline V gives CDR1 SEHNR, CDR2 FQNEAQ (reference sequence). The study ran its PCR with 60 Vbeta and 13 Jbeta primers. Here immunoSEQ multiplex PCR was the method, and the copy in TCRdb shows in-frame clones only, minus some. Seen here are 95,000 to 110,000 clones, 60% to 70% observed once, and the top ten hold around 3.5%. Sequenced: PBMCs. The receptor's source is a woman in her forties or fifties in good health and CMV-seronegative. This chain joins TRBV7-9 and TRBJ2-5; 7 bases fit TRBD1. The closer fit of TRBJ2-7 to the DNA end suggests the J call may be wrong. The CDR3 is CASSPLDRAPYEQYF. The CDR3 nucleotides read TGTGCCAGCAGCCCACTCGACAGGGCCCCCTACGAGCAGTACTTC.